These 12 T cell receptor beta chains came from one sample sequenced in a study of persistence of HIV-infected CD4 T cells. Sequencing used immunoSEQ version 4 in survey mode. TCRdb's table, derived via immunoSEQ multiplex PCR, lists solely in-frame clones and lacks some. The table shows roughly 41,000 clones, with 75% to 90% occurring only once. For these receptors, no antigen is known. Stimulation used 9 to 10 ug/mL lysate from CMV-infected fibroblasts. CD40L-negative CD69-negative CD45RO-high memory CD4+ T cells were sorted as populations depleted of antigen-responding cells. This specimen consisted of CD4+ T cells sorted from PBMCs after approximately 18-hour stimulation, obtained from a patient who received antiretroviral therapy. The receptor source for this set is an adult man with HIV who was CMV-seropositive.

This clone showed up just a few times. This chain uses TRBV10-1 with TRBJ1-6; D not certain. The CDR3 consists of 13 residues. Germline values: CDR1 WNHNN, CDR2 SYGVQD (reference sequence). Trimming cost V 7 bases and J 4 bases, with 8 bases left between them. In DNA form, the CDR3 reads TGCGCCAGCAATAACGGGTATAATTCACCCCTCCACTTT. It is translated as CASNNGYNSPLHF.

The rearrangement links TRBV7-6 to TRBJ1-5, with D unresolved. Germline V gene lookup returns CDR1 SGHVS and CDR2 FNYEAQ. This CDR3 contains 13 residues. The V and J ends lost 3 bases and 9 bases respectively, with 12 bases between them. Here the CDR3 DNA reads TGTGCCAGCAGCTTGGGCCCGGGTTCGCCCCAGCATTTT. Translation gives CASSLGPGSPQHF.

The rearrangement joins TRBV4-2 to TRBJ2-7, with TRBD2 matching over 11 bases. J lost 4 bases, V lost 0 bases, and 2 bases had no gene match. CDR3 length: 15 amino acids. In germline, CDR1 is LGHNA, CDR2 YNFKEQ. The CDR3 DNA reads TGTGCCAGCAGCCAAGAAGGGACTAGCGGTTACGAGCAGTACTTC. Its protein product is CASSQEGTSGYEQYF.

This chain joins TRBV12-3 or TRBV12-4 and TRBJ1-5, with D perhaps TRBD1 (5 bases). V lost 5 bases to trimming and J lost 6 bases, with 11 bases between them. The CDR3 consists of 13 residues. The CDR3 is CASSEGLSQPQHF. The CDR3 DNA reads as TGTGCCAGCAGTGAGGGGCTTTCTCAGCCCCAGCATTTT.

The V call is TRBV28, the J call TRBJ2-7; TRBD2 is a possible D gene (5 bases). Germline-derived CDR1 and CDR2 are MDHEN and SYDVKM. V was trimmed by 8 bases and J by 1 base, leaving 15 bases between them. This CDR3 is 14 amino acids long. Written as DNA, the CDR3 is TGTGCCAGCCGGATCGCGGGCAGTTCCTACGAGCAGTACTTC. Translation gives CASRIAGSSYEQYF.

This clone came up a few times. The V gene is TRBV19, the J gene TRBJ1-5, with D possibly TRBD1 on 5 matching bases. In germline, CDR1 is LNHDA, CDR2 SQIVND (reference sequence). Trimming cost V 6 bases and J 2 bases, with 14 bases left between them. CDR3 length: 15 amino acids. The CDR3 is CASRQGLDGNQPQHF. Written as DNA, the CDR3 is TGTGCCAGTAGGCAGGGTTTAGACGGCAATCAGCCCCAGCATTTT.

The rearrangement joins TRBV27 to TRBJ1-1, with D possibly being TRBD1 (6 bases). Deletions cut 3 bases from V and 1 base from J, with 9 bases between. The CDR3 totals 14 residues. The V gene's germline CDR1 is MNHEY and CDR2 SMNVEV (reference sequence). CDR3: CASSFLTGNTEAFF. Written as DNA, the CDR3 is TGTGCCAGCAGTTTCCTGACAGGGAACACTGAAGCTTTCTTT.

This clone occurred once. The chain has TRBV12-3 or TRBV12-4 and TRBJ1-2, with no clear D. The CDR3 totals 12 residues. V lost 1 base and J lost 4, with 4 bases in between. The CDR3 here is CASSLGAYGYTF. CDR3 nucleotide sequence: TGTGCCAGCAGTTTAGGCGCCTATGGCTACACCTTC.

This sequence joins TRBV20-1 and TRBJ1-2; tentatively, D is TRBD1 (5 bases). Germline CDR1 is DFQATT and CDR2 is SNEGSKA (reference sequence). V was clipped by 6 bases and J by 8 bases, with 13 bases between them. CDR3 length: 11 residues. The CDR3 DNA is TGCAGTGCCTCAGGAGGGGTCGGCTACACCTTC. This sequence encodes CSASGGVGYTF.

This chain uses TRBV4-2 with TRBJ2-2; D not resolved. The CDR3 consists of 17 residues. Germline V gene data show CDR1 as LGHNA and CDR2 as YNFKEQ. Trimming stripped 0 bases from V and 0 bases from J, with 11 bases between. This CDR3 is CASSQEYRQANTGELFF. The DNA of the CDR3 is TGTGCCAGCAGCCAAGAGTATCGGCAAGCGAACACCGGGGAGCTGTTTTTT.

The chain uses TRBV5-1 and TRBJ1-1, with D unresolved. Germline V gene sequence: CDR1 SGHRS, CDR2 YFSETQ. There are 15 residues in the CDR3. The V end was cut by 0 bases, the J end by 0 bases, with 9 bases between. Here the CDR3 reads CASSLAPGLNTEAFF. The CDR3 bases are TGCGCCAGCAGCTTGGCTCCCGGACTGAACACTGAAGCTTTCTTT.

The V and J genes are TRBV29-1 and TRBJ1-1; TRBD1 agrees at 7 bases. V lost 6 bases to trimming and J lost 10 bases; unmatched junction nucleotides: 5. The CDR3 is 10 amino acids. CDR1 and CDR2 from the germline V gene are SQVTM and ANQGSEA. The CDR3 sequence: CSVGTAIAFF. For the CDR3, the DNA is TGCAGCGTCGGGACAGCTATAGCTTTCTTT.